This record covers a single T cell receptor beta chain. What it binds is not known. The data were taken from a study of T cell repertoires in cytomegalovirus infection. In the study overall: TCR beta signatures that were public indicated CMV infection and matching HLA type. Study findings and constraints: Accumulated public TCR beta family frequency recognized individuals carrying CMV together with the relevant HLA.

Unmatched junction bases numbered 5, after V lost 3 bases and J lost 2 bases. This CDR3 has 15 residues. Germline V gene lookup returns CDR1 SNHLY and CDR2 FYNNEI. MiXCR, run by TCRdb on the reads, gives a single entry per CDR3 protein. Of approximately 700,000 distinct CDR3 sequences listed, approximately 34% are singletons. Sequenced: PBMCs. The chain has TRBV2 and TRBJ2-7, with 9 bases identical to TRBD2. The TCR sequence derives from a human donor in good health (CMV status not recorded). Some clones in this sample may be carry-over from other donors' samples. CDR3 in amino acids: CASSEVSGGPYEQYF. In nucleotides, the CDR3 is TGTGCCAGCAGTGAGGTTAGCGGGGGCCCCTACGAGCAGTACTTC.